One and the same sample provided the 18 T cell receptor beta chains below, sequenced in a study of response to subunit inactivated influenza vaccine. MiXCR, run by TCRdb on the RT-PCR reads, gives a single entry per CDR3 protein. The sample holds approximately 500,000 distinct CDR3 sequences, 20% to 25% seen once. Another study also made use of these data, one on T cells expressing NK-cell markers. That work states: The authors generated TCR beta cDNA through 5'RACE template switching with UMIs.

The sequenced sample was CD4+ T cells sorted from PBMCs, obtained roughly 12 days after vaccination. All receptors derive from a man aged 50 to 60 who received an inactivated influenza vaccine.

There are a few counts of this clonotype. V is TRBV6-4 and J is TRBJ1-5; TRBD1 matches 12 bases. V trimming: 5 bases; J trimming: 4 bases; junction bases outside the gene matches: 27. Germline V gene lookup returns CDR1 MRHNA and CDR2 SNTAGT. This CDR3 region has 23 residues. This chain's CDR3 is CASSPRRGPGQGAFGSWNQPQHF. As DNA, the CDR3 is TGTGCCAGCAGTCCCCGGAGGGGCCCGGGACAGGGGGCGTTTGGGAGTTGGAATCAGCCCCAGCATTTT.

The V call is TRBV24-1, the J call TRBJ2-7, with 7 bases aligning to TRBD1. Germline-derived CDR1 and CDR2 are KGHDR and SFDVKD. The CDR3 has 15 amino acids. Unmatched junction bases numbered 15, after V lost 9 bases and J lost 5 bases. The CDR3 DNA sequence: TGTGCCACCGGACAGGATACACCAGGGGACCACGAGCAGTACTTC. Translation gives CATGQDTPGDHEQYF.

V and J are TRBV18 and TRBJ2-1; 8 bases are shared with TRBD1. There are 13 residues in the CDR3. V was clipped by 3 bases and J by 8 bases; unmatched bases: 3. Germline V gene sequence: CDR1 KGHSH, CDR2 LQKENI. CDR3 region: CASSPGQGDEQFF. The CDR3 DNA is TGTGCCAGCTCACCTGGACAGGGTGATGAGCAGTTCTTC.

This clonotype appeared many times. The rearrangement links TRBV2 to TRBJ1-5, with D unresolved. Germline assignment: CDR1 SNHLY and CDR2 FYNNEI. Between the trimmed V and J ends, which lost 5 bases and 3 bases, there was a span of 8 bases. This CDR3 is 13 amino acids long. The CDR3 nucleotides are TGTGCCAGCAGTCGACAACCCAATCAGCCCCAGCATTTT. Its protein is CASSRQPNQPQHF. The full variable domain, completed using reference TRBV2 and TRBJ1-5, is EPEVTQTPSHQVTQMGQEVILRCVPISNHLYFYWYRQILGQKVEFLVSFYNNEISEKSEIFDDQFSVERPDGSNFTLKIRSTKLEDSAMYFCASSRQPNQPQHFGDGTRLSIL.

In this sample, this clonotype turned up a few times. CDR3 amino acids: CASSSGGGSNEQFF. The CDR3 bases are TGTGCCAGCAGTTCAGGCGGAGGTAGCAATGAGCAGTTCTTC. The chain uses TRBV6-2 or TRBV6-3 and TRBJ2-1, with TRBD2 as a possible D gene (5 bases). This CDR3 contains 14 residues. With 4 bases removed from V and 6 bases from J, the gap between germline ends came to 13 bases. Per germline, CDR1 MNHEY and CDR2 SVGEGT.

The chain recombines TRBV27 with TRBJ2-7, with 11 bases that match TRBD1. V lost 5 bases to trimming and J lost 3 bases; unmatched junction nucleotides: 3. CDR1 is MNHEY, CDR2 SMNVEV, per germline (reference sequence). The CDR3 has 14 residues. Here the CDR3 reads CASSRTGGDYEQYF. DNA for the CDR3: TGTGCCAGCAGTCGGACAGGGGGCGACTACGAGCAGTACTTC.

This clonotype was found a few times. V and J are TRBV4-3 and TRBJ2-3; D tentatively reads TRBD1 or TRBD2 (5 bases each). This CDR3 is built from 13 residues. The V and J ends lost 3 bases and 11 bases respectively, with 15 bases between them. Germline V gene data show CDR1 as LGHNA and CDR2 as YSLEER. The CDR3 DNA sequence: TGCGCCAGCAGCCAGGCCGGGACGGAGCAGCAGTATTTT. Protein sequence: CASSQAGTEQQYF.

The rearrangement uses TRBV4-3 and TRBJ2-1; D is tentatively TRBD1 or TRBD2 (5 bases each). V gave up 0 bases and J gave up 4 bases, with 16 bases separating them. CDR1 and CDR2 from the germline V gene are LGHNA and YSLEER. The CDR3 spans 17 residues. The CDR3: CASSQEGGGIGYNEQFF. In DNA, the CDR3 is TGCGCCAGCAGCCAAGAGGGTGGGGGAATCGGGTACAATGAGCAGTTCTTC.

This chain links TRBV18 with TRBJ2-3, with D uncertain. Per the germline V gene, CDR1 is KGHSH and CDR2 is LQKENI. Trimming removed 3 bases at V and 3 bases at J, with 13 bases between. The CDR3 loop spans 15 amino acids. In DNA, the CDR3 is TGTGCCAGCTCACCGCCCGGGCCTCGGACAGATACGCAGTATTTT. This gives the protein CASSPPGPRTDTQYF. Supplemented by reference TRBV18 and TRBJ2-3, the full variable domain reads NAGVMQNPRHLVRRRGQEARLRCSPMKGHSHVYWYRQLPEEGLKFMVYLQKENIIDESGMPKERFSAEFPKEGPSILRIQQVVRGDSAAYFCASSPPGPRTDTQYFGPGTRLTVL.

The V and J genes are TRBV7-2 and TRBJ2-5; D is ambiguous. Germline V gives CDR1 SGHTA, CDR2 FQGNSA. V dropped 2 bases and J dropped 3 bases, with 4 bases sitting between them. The CDR3 sequence is 12 residues long. CDR3 protein: CASSLQKETQYF. The CDR3 region has the DNA TGTGCCAGCAGCTTACAGAAAGAGACCCAGTACTTC.

This clonotype occurred once. This sequence joins TRBV6-6 and TRBJ2-5; D could derive from TRBD1 or TRBD2 (6 bases each). CDR1 MNHNY and CDR2 SVGAGI come from the germline V gene (reference sequence). V lost 6 bases, J lost 3 bases, and 11 bases lay in between. This CDR3 contains 13 residues. The CDR3 sequence: CASRRGEKETQYF. In DNA, the CDR3 is TGTGCCAGCAGGAGGGGGGAGAAAGAGACCCAGTACTTC.

This chain uses TRBV7-2 with TRBJ2-3; 9 nucleotides align to TRBD2. Germline-derived CDR1 and CDR2 are SGHTA and FQGNSA. V was clipped by 1 base and J by 7 bases; unmatched bases: 6. This CDR3 contains 15 residues. The CDR3 here is CASSLGGGAQNTQYF. CDR3 bases: TGTGCCAGCAGCTTAGGCGGGGGGGCTCAGAATACGCAGTATTTT.

The rearrangement links TRBV5-6 to TRBJ2-1; D is undetermined. The germline CDR1 and CDR2 sequences are SGHDT and YYEEEE. This CDR3 region has 13 residues. Trimming removed 4 bases from V and 5 bases from J, with 10 bases in between. CDR3 DNA: TGTGCCAGCAGCCCAAGGTCCAACAATGAGCAGTTCTTC. This encodes CASSPRSNNEQFF.

The rearrangement uses TRBV28 and TRBJ1-2; D perhaps matches TRBD1 (5 bases). The V end was cut by 4 bases, the J end by 7 bases, with 16 bases between. The CDR3 covers 14 residues. Germline values: CDR1 MDHEN, CDR2 SYDVKM. The CDR3 DNA is TGTGCCAGCAGTTCCCCGGGCGGGGGGGTTGGCTACACCTTC. It specifies CASSSPGGGVGYTF.

The rearrangement joins TRBV20-1 to TRBJ2-1; TRBD2 aligns across 10 bases. The CDR3 totals 15 residues. Trimming removed 0 bases from V and 5 bases from J; junction bases left unmatched: 4. Germline CDR1 reads DFQATT; CDR2 reads SNEGSKA (reference sequence). For the CDR3, the DNA is TGCAGTGCTAGAGAAGCGGGGGGGCCCCACAATGAGCAGTTCTTC. It specifies CSAREAGGPHNEQFF.

This clonotype came up a few times. The gene calls are TRBV20-1 and TRBJ2-3; 7 bases match TRBD1. CDR1 and CDR2 (germline): DFQATT, SNEGSKA (reference sequence). The CDR3 consists of 16 residues. Trimming removed 3 bases from V and 2 bases from J; junction bases left unmatched: 11. The chain's CDR3 is CSASGRGRGYTDTQYF. CDR3 DNA sequence: TGCAGTGCTAGCGGACGAGGCAGGGGGTACACAGATACGCAGTATTTT.

This rearrangement joins TRBV11-2 to TRBJ1-6; D is undetermined. Germline CDR1 is SGHAT and CDR2 is FQNNGV. Between the trimmed V and J ends, which lost 5 bases and 6 bases, there was a span of 26 bases. This CDR3 has 19 residues. The DNA of the CDR3 is TGTGCCAGCAGCCCTAGGCCACTGAGGACGCCTATTATTAATTCACCCCTCCACTTT. Amino acid sequence: CASSPRPLRTPIINSPLHF.

The rearrangement uses TRBV7-2 and TRBJ2-7, with D unclear. CDR1 is SGHTA and CDR2 is FQGNSA in the germline V gene. Trimming stripped 3 bases from V and 3 bases from J, with 9 bases between. CDR3 length: 13 residues. CDR3 loop: CASSFRDNYEQYF. CDR3 bases: TGTGCCAGCAGCTTCAGAGACAACTACGAGCAGTACTTC.